The next 24 T cell receptor beta chains were all read from a single sample in a study of blood T cell repertoires in COVID-19. Only in-frame clones appear in the TCRdb table, and some are missing; sequencing was by immunoSEQ multiplex PCR. This table has 73,000 or so clones, 70% to 90% appearing once. The source material was peripheral blood. The receptors originated from a young man with acute or convalescent COVID-19.

This sequence joins TRBV5-1 and TRBJ2-7, with a possible D match to TRBD2 (7 bases). CDR3 length equals 18 residues. Between the trimmed V and J ends, which lost 1 base and 0 bases, there was a span of 20 bases. CDR1 and CDR2 (germline): SGHRS, YFSETQ. CDR3 protein: CASSLRDGGAVGSYEQYF. The CDR3 region has the DNA TGCGCCAGCAGCTTGAGGGATGGGGGGGCGGTTGGCTCCTACGAGCAGTACTTC.

The chain couples TRBV15 to TRBJ1-6, with unresolved D. The germline V and J ends were trimmed by 0 bases and 8 bases, with 5 bases remaining between them. The V gene's germline CDR1 is LNHNV and CDR2 YYDKDF (reference sequence). The CDR3 extends over 13 amino acids. For the CDR3, the DNA is TGTGCCACCAGCAGAGAGCGAGATTCACCCCTCCACTTT. Amino acids: CATSRERDSPLHF. Using reference TRBV15 and TRBJ1-6 for the parts outside the CDR3, the full variable domain is DAMVIQNPRYQVTQFGKPVTLSCSQTLNHNVMYWYQQKSSQAPKLLFHYYDKDFNNEADTPDNFQSRRPNTSFCFLDIRSPGLGDTAMYLCATSRERDSPLHFGNGTRLTVT.

This chain joins TRBV2 and TRBJ2-2; TRBD1 aligns across 11 bases. The germline V gene encodes CDR1 SNHLY and CDR2 FYNNEI. This CDR3 contains 15 residues. Losses at the gene ends were 6 bases for V and 7 bases for J; bases not matched to a gene: 7. CDR3: CASSPGQGAIGELFF. CDR3 bases: TGTGCCAGCAGCCCTGGACAGGGGGCGATCGGGGAGCTGTTTTTT.

This chain connects TRBV6-5 to TRBJ2-2, with 7 bases aligning to TRBD2. Germline CDR1 reads MNHEY; CDR2 reads SVGAGI. With 8 bases clipped from V and 6 bases from J, the junction kept 12 bases outside the gene matches. The CDR3 spans 15 residues. CDR3 protein: CASSRIAGVSGELFF. CDR3 coding DNA: TGTGCCAGCTCCCGGATCGCGGGAGTTTCCGGGGAGCTGTTTTTT.

This chain connects TRBV7-2 to TRBJ1-2, with D uncertain. Germline values: CDR1 SGHTA, CDR2 FQGNSA. With 1 base removed from V and 1 base from J, the gap between germline ends came to 7 bases. The CDR3 extends over 14 amino acids. CDR3 residues: CASSLDGVNYGYTF. CDR3 coding DNA: TGTGCCAGCAGCTTAGACGGGGTTAACTATGGCTACACCTTC.

Here the CDR3 DNA reads TGTGCCAGCAGCCTATCGCGAGGGAAGTTCGGGGAGCTGTTTTTT. Protein product: CASSLSRGKFGELFF. This sequence joins TRBV13 and TRBJ2-2; possibly TRBD2 for D (5 bases). The CDR3 consists of 15 residues. Trimming pared 5 bases from V and 7 bases from J, leaving 17 bases between. Germline V gene sequence: CDR1 PRHDT, CDR2 FYEKMQ (reference sequence). The full variable domain, completed using reference TRBV13 and TRBJ2-2, is AAGVIQSPRHLIKEKRETATLKCYPIPRHDTVYWYQQGPGQDPQFLISFYEKMQSDKGSIPDRFSAQQFSDYHSELNMSSLELGDSALYFCASSLSRGKFGELFFGEGSRLTVL.

This chain connects TRBV18 to TRBJ2-1, with D perhaps matching TRBD2 (6 bases). CDR1 and CDR2 (germline): KGHSH, LQKENI. The V end was cut by 6 bases, the J end by 1 base, with 16 bases between. The CDR3 loop spans 16 amino acids. The CDR3 is CASSLNIADSYNEQFF. In DNA, the CDR3 is TGTGCCAGCTCGCTAAATATAGCGGATTCCTACAATGAGCAGTTCTTC.

The rearrangement joins TRBV10-2 to TRBJ1-5, with D unresolved. V gave up 6 bases and J gave up 6 bases, with 9 bases separating them. The CDR3 loop spans 12 amino acids. From germline, CDR1 is WSHSY and CDR2 SAAADI. CDR3 sequence (DNA): TGCGCCAGCAGCCAACCACTTCAGCCCCAGCATTTT. Translated, it gives CASSQPLQPQHF.

V and J are TRBV6-5 and TRBJ1-1; TRBD1 aligns across 7 bases. Germline V gives CDR1 MNHEY, CDR2 SVGAGI. The CDR3 sequence is 16 residues long. V trimming: 2 bases; J trimming: 0 bases; junction bases outside the gene matches: 6. The CDR3 spells CASSYEPGQLNTEAFF. The CDR3, as DNA: TGTGCCAGCAGTTACGAGCCGGGACAGCTGAACACTGAAGCTTTCTTT.

The J gene is TRBJ2-3, the V gene TRBV3-1 (or the pseudogene TRBV3-2), with a tentative D call TRBD2 (5 bases). V lost 5 bases, J lost 0 bases, and 24 bases lay in between. Germline CDR1 LGHDT, CDR2 YNNKEL (reference sequence). The CDR3 extends over 19 amino acids. The CDR3 loop is CASSGARVPFQHSTDTQYF. The DNA for the CDR3 is TGTGCCAGCAGCGGTGCGCGGGTACCTTTTCAGCATAGCACAGATACGCAGTATTTT.

On this clone itself: One end of the junction varies from germline; a read error may be responsible. V gene TRBV15 combines with J gene TRBJ2-7; maybe TRBD2 (7 bases). CDR3 length equals 13 residues. Germline CDR1 reads LNHNV; CDR2 reads YYDKDF (reference sequence). CDR3 DNA sequence: TGTGCCACCAGCAGAGATCGGGGGGCTCCGGAAACCTTC. Translating it yields CATSRDRGAPETF. The variable domain in full, completed from reference TRBV15 and TRBJ2-7, reads DAMVIQNPRYQVTQFGKPVTLSCSQTLNHNVMYWYQQKSSQAPKLLFHYYDKDFNNEADTPDNFQSRRPNTSFCFLDIRSPGLGDTAMYLCATSRDRGAPETFGPGTRLTVT.

The chain recombines TRBV28 with TRBJ2-7, with 9 bases aligning to TRBD2. Trimming removed 5 bases from V and 5 bases from J; junction bases left unmatched: 13. From germline, CDR1 is MDHEN and CDR2 SYDVKM. This CDR3 spans 16 amino acids. Here the CDR3 DNA reads TGTGCCAGCAGTCCCGGTGGGGCTAGCGGGAAAAACGAGCAGTACTTC. Translating gives CASSPGGASGKNEQYF.

The chain links TRBV10-2 to TRBJ2-5, with a weak D call TRBD2 (6 bases). The CDR3 sequence is 14 residues long. V dropped 4 bases and J dropped 1 base, with 10 bases sitting between them. Germline V gene data show CDR1 as WSHSY and CDR2 as SAAADI. This chain's CDR3 is CASSGAGFQETQYF. The CDR3 DNA is TGCGCCAGCAGTGGGGCGGGGTTCCAAGAGACCCAGTACTTC.

This clone came up a few times. V is TRBV6-5 and J is TRBJ1-5; D possibly corresponds to TRBD1 (5 bases). Germline CDR1 MNHEY, CDR2 SVGAGI. The CDR3 has 14 amino acids. Trimming cost V 4 bases and J 2 bases, with 9 bases left between them. The CDR3 DNA reads TGTGCCAGCAGTTCCAGGGAAGGCAATCAGCCCCAGCATTTT. Translated, it gives CASSSREGNQPQHF.

The rearrangement joins TRBV18 to TRBJ1-1; no clear D gene. The CDR3 totals 12 residues. Trimming took off 5 bases at V and 4 bases at J, with 8 bases between the two ends. CDR1 is KGHSH, CDR2 LQKENI, per germline. This chain's CDR3 is CASSSAGTEAFF. CDR3 in DNA: TGTGCCAGCTCATCGGCGGGCACTGAAGCTTTCTTT.

The J gene is TRBJ2-5, the V gene TRBV27, with 9 bases that match TRBD1. Looked up from germline, CDR1 is MNHEY and CDR2 is SMNVEV (reference sequence). J gave up 5 bases and V 5 bases, and 6 bases lay outside the gene matches. The CDR3 extends over 14 amino acids. The chain's CDR3 is CASSRGTGKETQYF. The DNA for the CDR3 is TGTGCCAGCAGTCGGGGGACAGGGAAGGAGACCCAGTACTTC.

V gene TRBV18 combines with J gene TRBJ2-3, with D maybe TRBD2 (6 bases). The CDR3 sequence is 15 residues long. Germline assignment: CDR1 KGHSH and CDR2 LQKENI. V was pared by 0 bases and J by 1 base, with 8 bases between. In DNA form, the CDR3 reads TGTGCCAGCTCACCACCGACTAGAGGCACAGATACGCAGTATTTT. Translated, it gives CASSPPTRGTDTQYF.

The genes are TRBV30 and TRBJ1-3, with a tentative D call TRBD1 (6 bases). V was clipped by 3 bases and J by 4 bases, with 13 bases between them. Germline V lookup: CDR1 GTSNPN, CDR2 SVGIG (reference sequence). The CDR3 runs 14 residues. The CDR3 DNA follows: TGTGCCTGGAGCGTCACAGGGTACGGAAACACCATATATTTT. The encoded protein is CAWSVTGYGNTIYF.

The V gene is TRBV4-2, the J gene TRBJ1-4; D remains unclear. The V end lost 0 bases, the J end lost 4 bases, and 9 bases lay between the germline ends. The CDR3 consists of 15 residues. Germline lookup yields CDR1 LGHNA and CDR2 YNFKEQ. This CDR3 reads CASSQDPGLNEKLFF. CDR3 DNA sequence: TGTGCCAGCAGCCAAGATCCAGGCCTTAATGAAAAACTGTTTTTT.

This clone was counted a single time. The chain combines TRBV5-1 with TRBJ1-1, with D maybe TRBD1 (5 bases). Trimming removed 4 bases at V and 5 bases at J, with 18 bases between. CDR3 size: 15 residues. Germline V CDR1 and CDR2: SGHRS, YFSETQ. CDR3 sequence: CASSPGGGEGTEAFF. The CDR3 coding sequence is TGCGCCAGCAGCCCCGGGGGAGGGGAGGGAACTGAAGCTTTCTTT.

This clone was seen once. The chain couples TRBV24-1 to TRBJ2-5; 8 bases are a match to TRBD1. The ends lost 0 bases at V and 2 bases at J; junction bases unmatched: 4. CDR3 length: 16 amino acids. From germline, CDR1 is KGHDR and CDR2 SFDVKD. CDR3 coding DNA: TGTGCCACCAGTGATTTGCCTGGACAGGGTCAAGAGACCCAGTACTTC. Its translation: CATSDLPGQGQETQYF.

Only a few counts were recorded for this clone. V is TRBV20-1 and J is TRBJ1-6; no firm D call. With 3 bases removed from V and 9 bases from J, the gap between germline ends came to 24 bases. This CDR3 contains 17 residues. CDR1 and CDR2 from the germline V gene are DFQATT and SNEGSKA (reference sequence). CDR3: CSASDPLGRVASSPLHF. The CDR3 DNA follows: TGCAGTGCTAGTGACCCACTGGGGAGAGTGGCAAGTTCACCCCTCCACTTT.

The chain joins TRBV6-6 to TRBJ2-3; 9 nucleotides align to TRBD2. Per germline, CDR1 MNHNY and CDR2 SVGAGI (reference sequence). The CDR3 extends over 15 amino acids. Trimming cost V 2 bases and J 6 bases; bases outside gene matches: 6. The DNA for the CDR3 is TGTGCCAGCAGTTACGGCGGGAGGGGACGGGATACGCAGTATTTT. Protein: CASSYGGRGRDTQYF.

The chain carries TRBV19 and TRBJ2-3; 7 bases agree with TRBD2. V was clipped by 7 bases and J by 2 bases; unmatched bases: 3. This CDR3 has 13 residues. Germline V gives CDR1 LNHDA, CDR2 SQIVND (reference sequence). The CDR3 region has the DNA TGTGCCAGTAACCGGGAGGTCACAGATACGCAGTATTTT. Its protein product is CASNREVTDTQYF.